The clone carrying this T cell receptor beta chain was picked up a small number of times. Its antigen remains unidentified. Study-level points and caveats: Tumor memory CD4+ T cell TCR gene usage was found to cluster with blood and lymph node memory CD4+ cells and with lymph node naive CD4+ cells.

Purified naive CD4+ T cells were depleted of CD25+ Tregs. MiXCR, run by TCRdb on the 5' RACE reads, gives a single entry per CDR3 protein. The sample contains approximately 29,000 distinct CDR3 sequences, 26% of which appear only once. After removal of 1 base from V and 3 bases from J, the junction contained 8 bases not matched to a gene. Germline V gene sequence: CDR1 SGHTA, CDR2 FQGNSA. The CDR3 covers 16 residues. The material sequenced was naive CD4+ T cells sorted from a lymph node. Sample subset: naive CD4+ T cells, CD4+CD45RA+CD25-. This TCR came from a female donor with breast cancer. The V call is TRBV7-2, the J call TRBJ2-5, with 7 bases matching TRBD2. CDR3 in amino acids: CASSLDPAGIEETQYF. The CDR3 DNA follows: TGTGCCAGCAGCTTAGATCCAGCGGGGATAGAAGAGACCCAGTACTTC.